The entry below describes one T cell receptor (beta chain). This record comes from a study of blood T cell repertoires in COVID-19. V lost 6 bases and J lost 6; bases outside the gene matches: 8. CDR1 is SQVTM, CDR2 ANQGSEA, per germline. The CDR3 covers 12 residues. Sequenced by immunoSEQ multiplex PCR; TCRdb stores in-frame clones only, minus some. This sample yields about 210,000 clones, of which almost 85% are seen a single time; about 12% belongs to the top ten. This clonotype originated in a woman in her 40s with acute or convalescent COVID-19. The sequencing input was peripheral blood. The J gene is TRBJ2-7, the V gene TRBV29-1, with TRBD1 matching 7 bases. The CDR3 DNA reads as TGCAGCGTCCCAGGGGGTTCGGGCGAGCAGTACTTC. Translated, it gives CSVPGGSGEQYF.